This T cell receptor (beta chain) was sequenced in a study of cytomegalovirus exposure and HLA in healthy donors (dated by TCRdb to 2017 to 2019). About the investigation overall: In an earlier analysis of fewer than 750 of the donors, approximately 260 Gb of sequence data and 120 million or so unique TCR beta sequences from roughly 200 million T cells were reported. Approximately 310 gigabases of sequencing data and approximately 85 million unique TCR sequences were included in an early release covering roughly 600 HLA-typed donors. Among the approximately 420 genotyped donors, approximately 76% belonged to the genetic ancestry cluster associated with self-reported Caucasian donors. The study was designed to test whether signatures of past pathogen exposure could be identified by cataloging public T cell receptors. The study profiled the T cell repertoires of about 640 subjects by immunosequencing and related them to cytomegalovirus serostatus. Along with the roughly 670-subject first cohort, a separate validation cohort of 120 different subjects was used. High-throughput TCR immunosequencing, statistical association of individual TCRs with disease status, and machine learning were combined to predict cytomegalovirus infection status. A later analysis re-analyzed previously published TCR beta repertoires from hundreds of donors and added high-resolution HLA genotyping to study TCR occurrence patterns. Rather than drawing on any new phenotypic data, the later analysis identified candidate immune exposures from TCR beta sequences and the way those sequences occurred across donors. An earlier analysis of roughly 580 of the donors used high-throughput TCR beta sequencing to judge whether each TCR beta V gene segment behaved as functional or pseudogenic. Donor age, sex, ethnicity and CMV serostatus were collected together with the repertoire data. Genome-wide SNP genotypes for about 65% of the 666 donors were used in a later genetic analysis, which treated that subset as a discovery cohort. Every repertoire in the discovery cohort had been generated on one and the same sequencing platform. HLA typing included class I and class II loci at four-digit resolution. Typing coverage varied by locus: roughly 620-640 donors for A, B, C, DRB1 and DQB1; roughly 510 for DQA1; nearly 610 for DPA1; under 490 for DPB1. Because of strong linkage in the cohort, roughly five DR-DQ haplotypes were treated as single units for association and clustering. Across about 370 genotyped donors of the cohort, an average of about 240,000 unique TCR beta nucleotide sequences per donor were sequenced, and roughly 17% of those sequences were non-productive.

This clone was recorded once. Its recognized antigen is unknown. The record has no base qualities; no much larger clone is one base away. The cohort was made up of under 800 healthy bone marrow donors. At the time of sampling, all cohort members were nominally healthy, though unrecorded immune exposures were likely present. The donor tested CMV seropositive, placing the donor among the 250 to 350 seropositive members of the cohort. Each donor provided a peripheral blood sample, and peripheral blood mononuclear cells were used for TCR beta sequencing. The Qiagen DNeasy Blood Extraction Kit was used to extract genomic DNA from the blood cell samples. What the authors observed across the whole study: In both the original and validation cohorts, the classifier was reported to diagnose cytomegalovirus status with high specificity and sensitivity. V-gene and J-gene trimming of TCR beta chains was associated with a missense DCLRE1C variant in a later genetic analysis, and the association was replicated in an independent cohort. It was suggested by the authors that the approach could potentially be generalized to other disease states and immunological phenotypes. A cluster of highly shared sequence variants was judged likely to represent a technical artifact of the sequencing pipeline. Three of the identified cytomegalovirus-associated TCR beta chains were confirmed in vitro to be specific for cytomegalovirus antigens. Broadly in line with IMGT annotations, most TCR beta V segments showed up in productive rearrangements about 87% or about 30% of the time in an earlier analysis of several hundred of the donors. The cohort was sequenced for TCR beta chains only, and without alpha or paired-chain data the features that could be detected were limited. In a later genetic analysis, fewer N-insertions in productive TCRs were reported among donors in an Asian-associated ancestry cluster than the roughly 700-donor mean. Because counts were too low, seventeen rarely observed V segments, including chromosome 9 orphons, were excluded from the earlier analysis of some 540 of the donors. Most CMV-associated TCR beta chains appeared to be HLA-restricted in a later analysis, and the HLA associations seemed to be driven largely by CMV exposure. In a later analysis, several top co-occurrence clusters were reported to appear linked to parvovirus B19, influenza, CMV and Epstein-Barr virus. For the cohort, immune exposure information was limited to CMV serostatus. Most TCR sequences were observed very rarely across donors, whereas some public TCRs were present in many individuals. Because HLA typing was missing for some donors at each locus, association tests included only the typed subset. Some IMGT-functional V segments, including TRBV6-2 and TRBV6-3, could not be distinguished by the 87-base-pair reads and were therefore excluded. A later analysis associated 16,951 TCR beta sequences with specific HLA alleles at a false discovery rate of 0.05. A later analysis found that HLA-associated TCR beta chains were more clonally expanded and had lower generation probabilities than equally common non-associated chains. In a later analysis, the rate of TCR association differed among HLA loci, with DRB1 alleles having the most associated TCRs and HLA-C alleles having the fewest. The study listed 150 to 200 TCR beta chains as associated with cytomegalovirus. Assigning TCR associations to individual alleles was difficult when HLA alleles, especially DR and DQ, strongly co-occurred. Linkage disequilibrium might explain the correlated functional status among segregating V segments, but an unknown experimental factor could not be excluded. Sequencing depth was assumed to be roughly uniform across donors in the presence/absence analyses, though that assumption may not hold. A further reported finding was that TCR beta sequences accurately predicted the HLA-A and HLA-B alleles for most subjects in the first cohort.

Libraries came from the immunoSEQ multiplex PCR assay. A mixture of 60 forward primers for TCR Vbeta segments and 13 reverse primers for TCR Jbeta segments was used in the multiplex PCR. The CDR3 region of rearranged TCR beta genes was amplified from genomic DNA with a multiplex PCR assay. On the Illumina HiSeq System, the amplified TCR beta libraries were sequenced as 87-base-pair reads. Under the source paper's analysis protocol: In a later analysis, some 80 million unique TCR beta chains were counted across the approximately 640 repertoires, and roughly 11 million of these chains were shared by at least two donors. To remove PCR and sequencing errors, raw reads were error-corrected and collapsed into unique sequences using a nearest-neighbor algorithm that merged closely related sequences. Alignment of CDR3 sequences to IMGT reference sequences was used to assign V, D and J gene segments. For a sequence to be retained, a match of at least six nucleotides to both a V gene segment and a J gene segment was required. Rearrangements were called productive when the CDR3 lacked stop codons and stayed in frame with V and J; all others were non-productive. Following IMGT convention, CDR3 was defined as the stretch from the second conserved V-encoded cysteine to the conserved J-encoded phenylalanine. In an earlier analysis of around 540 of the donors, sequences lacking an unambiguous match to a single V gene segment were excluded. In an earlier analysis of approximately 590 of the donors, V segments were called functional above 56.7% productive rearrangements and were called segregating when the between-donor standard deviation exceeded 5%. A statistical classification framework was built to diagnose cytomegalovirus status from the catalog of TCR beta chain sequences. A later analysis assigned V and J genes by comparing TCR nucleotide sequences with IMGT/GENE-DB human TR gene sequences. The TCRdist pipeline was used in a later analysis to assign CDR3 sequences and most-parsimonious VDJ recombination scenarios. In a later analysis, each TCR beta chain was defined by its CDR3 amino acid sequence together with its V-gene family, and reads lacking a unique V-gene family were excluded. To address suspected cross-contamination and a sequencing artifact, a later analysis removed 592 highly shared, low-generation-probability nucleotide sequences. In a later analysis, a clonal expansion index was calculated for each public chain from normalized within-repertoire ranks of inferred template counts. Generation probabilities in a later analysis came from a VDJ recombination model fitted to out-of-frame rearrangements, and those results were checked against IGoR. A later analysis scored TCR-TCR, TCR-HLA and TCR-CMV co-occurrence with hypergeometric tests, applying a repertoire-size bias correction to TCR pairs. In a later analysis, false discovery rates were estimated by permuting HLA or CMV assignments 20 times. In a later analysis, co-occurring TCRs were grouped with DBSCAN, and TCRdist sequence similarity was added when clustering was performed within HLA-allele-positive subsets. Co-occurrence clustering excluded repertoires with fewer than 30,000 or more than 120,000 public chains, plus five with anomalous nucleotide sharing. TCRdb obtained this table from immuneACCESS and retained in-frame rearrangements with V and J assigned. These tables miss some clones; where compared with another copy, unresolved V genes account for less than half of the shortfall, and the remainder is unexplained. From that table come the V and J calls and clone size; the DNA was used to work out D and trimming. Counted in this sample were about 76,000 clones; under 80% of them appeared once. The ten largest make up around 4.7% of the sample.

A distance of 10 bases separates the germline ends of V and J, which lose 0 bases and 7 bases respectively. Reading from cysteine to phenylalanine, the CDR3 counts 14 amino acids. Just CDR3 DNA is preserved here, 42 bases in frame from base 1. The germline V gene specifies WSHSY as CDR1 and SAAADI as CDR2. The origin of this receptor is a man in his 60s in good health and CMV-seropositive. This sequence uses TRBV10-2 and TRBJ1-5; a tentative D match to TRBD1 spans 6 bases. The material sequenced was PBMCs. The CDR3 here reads CASSESWGGQPQHF. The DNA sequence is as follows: TGCGCCAGCAGTGAGTCTTGGGGGGGCCAGCCCCAGCATTTT.